This TCR beta chain was profiled in a study of CXCR3-negative and CXCR3-positive naive CD8 T cells (dated by TCRdb to the late 2010s). The study in broad terms: In total, some 140 million TRB reads were obtained, corresponding to roughly 1.5 +/- 0.3 million reads per library. Diversity and physicochemical repertoire analyses were performed on around twelve donors pooled from two independent experiments. Naive subsets from several donors and memory cells from 3 donors were included in the TRBV-TRBJ cluster analysis. Overall study outcomes, separate from this receptor: Within the same donor, TRBV-TRBJ usage looked similar between naive CXCR3-negative and CXCR3-positive cells, but memory cells had distinct patterns. Freshly isolated PBMCs were used for most assays because CXCR3 expression partially decreased after cryopreservation. Because surface CD5, which is linked to self-reactivity in mice, was comparable between the naive subsets, TCR interaction strength was also inferred from the physicochemical properties of TRB CDR3s. Both naive subsets had comparably high repertoire diversity, while memory CD8+ T cells had much lower repertoire diversity. TRB CDR3s from CXCR3-positive naive cells showed higher hydrophobicity (lower Kidera factor 4), lower energy, and higher strength and volume indices than CXCR3-negative naive cells.

TCRdb lists the instrument as NextSeq 550. The Human TCR Profiling Kit (MiLaboratory) was used to make UMI-labeled 5' RACE TRB cDNA libraries. The full amount of extracted RNA was used for cDNA synthesis, and the full amount of resulting cDNA was used for PCR amplification. Libraries were prepared in parallel with an identical number of PCR cycles. Per the original workflow: With a minimum of two reads required per UMI, MIGEC and MiXCR pulled out about 50,000 +/- 10,000 unique UMI-labeled TRB cDNA molecules from each library. Each library averaged about 37,000 +/- 9,700 functional in-frame TRB CDR3 nucleotide clonotypes without stop codons. Diversity metrics, including normalized Shannon-Wiener and Chao1, were computed in VDJtools after downsampling to 5000 UMI-labeled TRB molecules per sample. For the central five CDR3 residues, VDJtools calculated physicochemical properties weighted by clonotype size, namely interaction energy, strength, volume and Kidera factor 4. One entry per CDR3 protein sequence results from the TCRdb reprocessing of the reads, with DNA left out. These V and J calls rely on TCRdb rather than the paper's analysis. The sample has approximately 66,000 distinct CDR3 sequences on record. The top ten constitute about 1.5% of the sample.

The CDR3 goes from the cysteine to the phenylalanine over 16 residues. No DNA accompanies this entry. According to the germline V gene, CDR1 reads MGHRA and CDR2 reads YSYEKL. Each CD8+ T cell subset was flow-sorted in triplicate, and some 300,000 cells per subset were placed directly into RLT lysis buffer. Naive CD8+ T cells were defined stringently as CD45RO-CCR7+CD27+CD95- to exclude memory contaminants. Peripheral blood mononuclear cells were isolated from buffy coats by standard density gradient centrifugation. Naive CXCR3-negative and CXCR3-positive CD8+ T cells were flow-sorted using a FACSAria III. Total RNA was extracted from sorted cells using an RNeasy Mini Kit. In the case of this clonotype: The clone's antigen remains unknown.

The sequence derives from a human donor in good health. Some clones in this sample may be carry-over from other donors' samples. Sample: naive CXCR3- CD8+ T cells from blood. The cell subset or site label here, explained by the study, means: CD45RO-CCR7+CD27+CD95- naive CD8+ T cells lacking CXCR3 (TNR3-). The V and J segments used are TRBV4-1 and TRBJ2-1; without DNA, the TCRdb call of TRBD1 cannot be checked. CDR3 sequence: CASSRTTGGAYNEQFF.